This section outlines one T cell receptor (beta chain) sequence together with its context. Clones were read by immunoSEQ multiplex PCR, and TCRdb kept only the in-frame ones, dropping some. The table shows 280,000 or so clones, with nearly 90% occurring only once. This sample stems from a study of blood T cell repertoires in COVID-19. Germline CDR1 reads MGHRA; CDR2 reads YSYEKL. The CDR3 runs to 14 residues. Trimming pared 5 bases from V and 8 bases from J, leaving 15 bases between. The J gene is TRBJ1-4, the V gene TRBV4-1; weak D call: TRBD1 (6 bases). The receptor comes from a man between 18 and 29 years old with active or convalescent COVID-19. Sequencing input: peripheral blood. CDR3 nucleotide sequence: TGCGCCAGCAGCGATGGGACATACCGGGAAAAACTGTTTTTT. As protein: CASSDGTYREKLFF.